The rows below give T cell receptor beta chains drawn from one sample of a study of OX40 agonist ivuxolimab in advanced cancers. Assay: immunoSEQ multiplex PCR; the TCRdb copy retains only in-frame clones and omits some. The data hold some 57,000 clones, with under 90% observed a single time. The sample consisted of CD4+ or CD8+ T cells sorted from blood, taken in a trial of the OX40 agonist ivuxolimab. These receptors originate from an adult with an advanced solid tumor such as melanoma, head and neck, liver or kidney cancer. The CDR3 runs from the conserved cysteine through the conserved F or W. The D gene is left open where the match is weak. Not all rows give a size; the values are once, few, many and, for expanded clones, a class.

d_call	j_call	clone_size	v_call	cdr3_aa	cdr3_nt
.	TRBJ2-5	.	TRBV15	CATSRDLGAGQETQYF	TGTGCCACCAGCAGAGATCTGGGGGCGGGGCAAGAGACCCAGTACTTC
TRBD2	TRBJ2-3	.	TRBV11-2	CASRGTSAPVSADTQYF	TGTGCCAGCAGAGGGACTAGCGCCCCCGTGAGCGCAGATACGCAGTATTTT
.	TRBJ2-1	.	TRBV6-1	CASRDRYNEQFF	TGTGCCAGCAGAGACCGATACAATGAGCAGTTCTTC
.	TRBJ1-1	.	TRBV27	CASSRGQPNTEAFF	TGTGCCAGCAGTCGAGGACAGCCGAACACTGAAGCTTTCTTT
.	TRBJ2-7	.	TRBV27	CASSSRREGANEQYF	TGTGCCAGCAGTTCGAGACGGGAGGGGGCCAACGAGCAGTACTTC
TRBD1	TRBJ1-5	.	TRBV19	CASSPGTDNQPQHF	TGTGCCAGTAGTCCAGGGACAGACAATCAGCCCCAGCATTTT
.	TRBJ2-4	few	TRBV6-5	CASSYSRLAKNIQYF	TGTGCCAGCAGTTACTCGAGGCTAGCCAAAAACATTCAGTACTTC
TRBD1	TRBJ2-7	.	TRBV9	CASSVDPGQTYEQYF	TGTGCCAGCAGCGTAGATCCGGGACAGACCTACGAGCAGTACTTC
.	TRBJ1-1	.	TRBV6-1	CASTPARGRGTEAFF	TGTGCCAGCACCCCCGCCCGGGGGCGGGGCACTGAAGCTTTCTTT
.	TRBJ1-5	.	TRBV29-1	CSVSGTNSNQPQHF	TGCAGCGTCTCCGGGACAAATAGCAATCAGCCCCAGCATTTT
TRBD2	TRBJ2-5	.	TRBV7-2	CASSVTSGRGGETQYF	TGTGCCAGCAGCGTGACTAGCGGCCGGGGGGGGGAGACCCAGTACTTC
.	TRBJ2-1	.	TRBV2	CASSPGNEQFF	TGTGCCAGCAGCCCCGGGAATGAGCAGTTCTTC
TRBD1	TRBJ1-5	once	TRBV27	CASSPGTGGKQPQHF	TGTGCCAGCAGCCCTGGGACAGGGGGCAAACAGCCCCAGCATTTT
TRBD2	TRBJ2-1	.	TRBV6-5	CAEGAGGPYEQFF	TGTGCAGAAGGGGCGGGGGGGCCCTATGAGCAGTTCTTC
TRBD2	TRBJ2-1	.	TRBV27	CASTGAIGRLAGDEQFF	TGTGCCAGCACGGGGGCCATCGGTCGGCTAGCGGGAGATGAGCAGTTCTTC
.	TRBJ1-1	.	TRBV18	CASSPPPGTEAFF	TGTGCCAGCTCACCCCCCCCAGGCACTGAAGCTTTCTTT
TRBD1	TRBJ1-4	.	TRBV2	CASGTEYEKLFF	TGTGCCAGCGGGACAGAGTATGAAAAACTGTTTTTT
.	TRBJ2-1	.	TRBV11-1	CASSLTSWNEQFF	TGTGCCAGCAGCTTGACTAGTTGGAATGAGCAGTTCTTC
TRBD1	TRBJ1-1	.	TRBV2	CASRVQGARTEAFF	TGTGCCAGCAGGGTCCAGGGGGCGAGGACTGAAGCTTTCTTT
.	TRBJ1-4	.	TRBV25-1	CASSGAGTGNEKLFF	TGTGCCAGCAGTGGGGCCGGGACCGGTAATGAAAAACTGTTTTTT
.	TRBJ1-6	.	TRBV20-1	CSAYNSPLHF	TGCAGTGCTTATAATTCACCCCTCCACTTT
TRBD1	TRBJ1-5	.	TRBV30	CAWSPRQGANQPQHF	TGTGCCTGGAGTCCCCGACAGGGGGCAAATCAGCCCCAGCATTTT
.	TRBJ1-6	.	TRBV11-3	CASSTAGGYNSPLHF	TGTGCCAGCAGCACCGCGGGGGGCTATAATTCACCCCTCCACTTT
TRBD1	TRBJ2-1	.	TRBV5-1	CASQDRGMDEQFF	TGCGCCAGCCAGGACAGGGGGATGGATGAGCAGTTCTTC
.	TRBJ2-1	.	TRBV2	CASSEVPGAGGEQFF	TGTGCCAGCAGTGAAGTGCCAGGGGCTGGGGGGGAGCAGTTCTTC
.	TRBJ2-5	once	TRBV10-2	CASSFDSKGETQYF	TGCGCCAGCAGTTTTGACTCAAAGGGAGAGACCCAGTACTTC
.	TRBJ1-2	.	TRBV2	CASSEGFLNYGYTF	TGTGCCAGCAGTGAAGGGTTTCTGAACTATGGCTACACCTTC
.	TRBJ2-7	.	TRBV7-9	CASSLALQDEQYF	TGTGCCAGCAGCTTAGCGCTTCAGGACGAGCAGTACTTC
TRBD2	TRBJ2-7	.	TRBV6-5	CASISSGTYEQYF	TGTGCCAGCATCTCTAGCGGGACCTACGAGCAGTACTTC